This TCR beta chain was observed in a study of blood T cell repertoires in COVID-19. About the research overall: COVID-19 samples collected from the United States, Italy and Spain covered acute and convalescent phases. PBMCs, B-cell-depleted T cells, or T cells provided the cDNA or gDNA that made up the material.

Original methodology: Amplification of reference gene primers was used by the study to estimate nucleated cell counts. Assay: immunoSEQ multiplex PCR; the TCRdb copy retains only in-frame clones and omits some. That table supplies the V and J calls and clone size; D and trimming were determined from the DNA. The table lists about 260,000 clones, around 84% of them singletons. Trimming took off 1 base at V and 0 bases at J, with 12 bases between the two ends. In germline, CDR1 is SGHAT, CDR2 FQNNGV. This CDR3 comprises 16 residues. The rearrangement uses TRBV11-2 and TRBJ1-1; D uncertain. The clonotype was recovered from a man in his 60s with acute or convalescent COVID-19. Material for sequencing was peripheral blood. The DNA of the CDR3 is TGTGCCAGCAGCTTAGGCATCGGACTCCTGAACACTGAAGCTTTCTTT. It specifies CASSLGIGLLNTEAFF.